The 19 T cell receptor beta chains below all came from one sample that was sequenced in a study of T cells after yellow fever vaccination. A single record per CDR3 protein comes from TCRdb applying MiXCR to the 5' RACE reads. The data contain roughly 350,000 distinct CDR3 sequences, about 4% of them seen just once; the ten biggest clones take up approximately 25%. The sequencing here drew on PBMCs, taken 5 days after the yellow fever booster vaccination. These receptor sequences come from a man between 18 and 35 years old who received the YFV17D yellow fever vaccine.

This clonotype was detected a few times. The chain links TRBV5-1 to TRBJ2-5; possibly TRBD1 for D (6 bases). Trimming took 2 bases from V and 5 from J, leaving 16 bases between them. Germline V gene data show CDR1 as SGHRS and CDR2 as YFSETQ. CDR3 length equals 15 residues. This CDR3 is CASSLGTGQEETQYF. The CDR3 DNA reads TGCGCCAGCAGCTTAGGAACAGGGCAGGAGGAGACCCAGTACTTC.

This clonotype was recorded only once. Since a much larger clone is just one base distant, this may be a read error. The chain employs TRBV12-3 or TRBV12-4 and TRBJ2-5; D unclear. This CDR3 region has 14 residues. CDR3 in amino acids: CSSSIERVQETQYF. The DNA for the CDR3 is TGTTCCAGCAGTATTGAACGTGTACAAGAGACCCAGTACTTC.

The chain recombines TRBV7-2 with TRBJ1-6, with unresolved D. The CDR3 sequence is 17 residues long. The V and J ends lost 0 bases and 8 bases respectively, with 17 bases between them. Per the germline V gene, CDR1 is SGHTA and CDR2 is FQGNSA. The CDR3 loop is CASSLAGRISEYSPLHF. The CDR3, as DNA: TGTGCCAGCAGCTTAGCGGGCAGGATCTCAGAATATTCACCCCTCCACTTT. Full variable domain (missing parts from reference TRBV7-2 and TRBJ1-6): GAGVSQSPSNKVTEKGKDVELRCDPISGHTALYWYRQSLGQGLEFLIYFQGNSAPDKSGLPSDRFSAERTGGSVSTLTIQRTQQEDSAVYLCASSLAGRISEYSPLHFGNGTRLTVT.

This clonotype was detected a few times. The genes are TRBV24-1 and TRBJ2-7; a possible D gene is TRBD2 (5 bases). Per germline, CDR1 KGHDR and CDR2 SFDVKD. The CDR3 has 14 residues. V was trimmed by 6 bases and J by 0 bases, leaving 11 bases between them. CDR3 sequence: CATSYRLSSYEQYF. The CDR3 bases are TGTGCCACCAGTTACAGACTAAGCTCCTACGAGCAGTACTTC.

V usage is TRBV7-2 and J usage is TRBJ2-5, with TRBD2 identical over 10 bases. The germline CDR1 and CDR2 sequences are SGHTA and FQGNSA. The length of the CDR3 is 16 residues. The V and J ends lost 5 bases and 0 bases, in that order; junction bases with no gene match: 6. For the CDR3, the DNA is TGTGCCAGCAGCCCCTATCTAGCGGGGGACCAAGAGACCCAGTACTTC. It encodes CASSPYLAGDQETQYF.

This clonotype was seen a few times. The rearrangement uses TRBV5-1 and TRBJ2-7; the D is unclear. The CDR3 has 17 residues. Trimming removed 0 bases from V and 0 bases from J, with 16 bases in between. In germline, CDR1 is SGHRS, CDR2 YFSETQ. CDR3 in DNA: TGCGCCAGCAGCTTGGCCCCCTCCCGCAGAGACTCCTACGAGCAGTACTTC. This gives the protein CASSLAPSRRDSYEQYF.

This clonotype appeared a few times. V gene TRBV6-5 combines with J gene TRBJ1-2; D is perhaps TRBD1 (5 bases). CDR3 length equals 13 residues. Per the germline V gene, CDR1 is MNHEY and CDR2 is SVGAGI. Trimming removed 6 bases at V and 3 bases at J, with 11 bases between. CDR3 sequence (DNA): TGTGCCAGCAGGACACAGGCTTACTATGGCTACACCTTC. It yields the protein CASRTQAYYGYTF.

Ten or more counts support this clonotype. CDR3 nucleotides: TGCGCCAGCAGCTACGGGACAACGGGCACCGGGGAGCTGTTTTTT. Its translation: CASSYGTTGTGELFF. This chain uses TRBV5-1 with TRBJ2-2; D perhaps matches TRBD1 (6 bases). The germline CDR1 and CDR2 sequences are SGHRS and YFSETQ. The CDR3 totals 15 residues. V lost 3 bases and J 4 bases, leaving 13 bases between the germline ends.

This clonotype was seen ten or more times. CDR3 coding DNA: TGCAGTGCTAGGGGTCGGATCAATGAGCAGTTCTTC. It specifies CSARGRINEQFF. The V and J genes are TRBV20-1 and TRBJ2-1; no clear D. The germline V and J ends were trimmed by 3 bases and 6 bases, with 9 bases remaining between them. Germline CDR1 is DFQATT and CDR2 is SNEGSKA (reference sequence). The CDR3 spans 12 residues.

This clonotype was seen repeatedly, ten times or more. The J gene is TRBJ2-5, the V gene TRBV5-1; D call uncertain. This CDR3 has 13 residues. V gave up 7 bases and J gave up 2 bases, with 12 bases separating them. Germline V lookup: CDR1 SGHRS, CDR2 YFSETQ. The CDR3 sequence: CASSRTPQETQYF. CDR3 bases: TGCGCCAGCTCCAGGACCCCACAAGAGACCCAGTACTTC.

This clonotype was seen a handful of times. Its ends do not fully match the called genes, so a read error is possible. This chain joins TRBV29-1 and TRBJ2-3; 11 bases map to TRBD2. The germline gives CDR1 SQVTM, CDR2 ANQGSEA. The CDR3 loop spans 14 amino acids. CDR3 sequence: CSVVLAGVLDAQYF. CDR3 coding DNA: TGCAGCGTGGTACTAGCGGGGGTATTAGATGCGCAGTATTTT.

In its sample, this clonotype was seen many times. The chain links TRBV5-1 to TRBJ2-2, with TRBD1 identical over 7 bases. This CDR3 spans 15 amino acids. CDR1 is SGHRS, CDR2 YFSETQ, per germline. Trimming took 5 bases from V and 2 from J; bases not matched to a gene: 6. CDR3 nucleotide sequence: TGCGCCAGCAGTTCGGGACAGCCTAACACCGGGGAGCTGTTTTTT. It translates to CASSSGQPNTGELFF.

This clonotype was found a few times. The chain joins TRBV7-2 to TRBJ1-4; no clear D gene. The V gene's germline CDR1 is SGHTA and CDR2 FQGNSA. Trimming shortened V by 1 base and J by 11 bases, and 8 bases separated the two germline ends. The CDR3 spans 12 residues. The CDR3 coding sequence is TGTGCCAGCAGCTTAGTCAGTTGGAAACTGTTTTTT. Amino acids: CASSLVSWKLFF.

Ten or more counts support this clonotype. The CDR3 loop reads CASSNAGGSYEQYF. The CDR3, as DNA: TGTGCCAGCAGCAACGCCGGGGGATCCTACGAGCAGTACTTC. The V and J genes are TRBV5-4 and TRBJ2-7; D might be TRBD2 (6 bases). The V and J ends lost 4 bases and 1 base respectively, with 12 bases between them. The CDR3 is 14 residues long. Per germline, CDR1 SGHNT and CDR2 YYREEE (reference sequence).

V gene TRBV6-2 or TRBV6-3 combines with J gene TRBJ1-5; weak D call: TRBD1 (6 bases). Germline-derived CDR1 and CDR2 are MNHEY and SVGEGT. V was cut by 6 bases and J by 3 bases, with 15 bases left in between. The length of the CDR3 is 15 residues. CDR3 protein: CASRPGQLYNQPQHF. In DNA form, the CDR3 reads TGTGCCAGCAGACCTGGACAGTTATACAATCAGCCCCAGCATTTT.

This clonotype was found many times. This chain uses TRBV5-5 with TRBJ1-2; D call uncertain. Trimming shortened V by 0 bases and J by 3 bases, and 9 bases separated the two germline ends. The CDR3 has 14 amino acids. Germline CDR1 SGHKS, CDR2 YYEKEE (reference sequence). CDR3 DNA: TGTGCCAGCAGCTTGGCCCCGGAGCACTATGGCTACACCTTC. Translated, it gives CASSLAPEHYGYTF.

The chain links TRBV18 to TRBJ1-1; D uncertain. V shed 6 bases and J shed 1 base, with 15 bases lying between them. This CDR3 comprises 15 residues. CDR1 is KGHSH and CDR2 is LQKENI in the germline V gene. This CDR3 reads CASSLNPRRNTEAFF. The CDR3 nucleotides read TGTGCCAGCTCCCTGAACCCTCGTCGGAACACTGAAGCTTTCTTT. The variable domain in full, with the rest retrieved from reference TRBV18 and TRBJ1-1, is NAGVMQNPRHLVRRRGQEARLRCSPMKGHSHVYWYRQLPEEGLKFMVYLQKENIIDESGMPKERFSAEFPKEGPSILRIQQVVRGDSAAYFCASSLNPRRNTEAFFGQGTRLTVV.

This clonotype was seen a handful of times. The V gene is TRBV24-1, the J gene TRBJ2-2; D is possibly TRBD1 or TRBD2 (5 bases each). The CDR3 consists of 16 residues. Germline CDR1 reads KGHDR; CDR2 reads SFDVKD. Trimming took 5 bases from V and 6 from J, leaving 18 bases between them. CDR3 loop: CATSAGTLRAPGELFF. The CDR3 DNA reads TGTGCCACCAGTGCCGGGACCCTCCGGGCCCCCGGGGAGCTGTTTTTT.

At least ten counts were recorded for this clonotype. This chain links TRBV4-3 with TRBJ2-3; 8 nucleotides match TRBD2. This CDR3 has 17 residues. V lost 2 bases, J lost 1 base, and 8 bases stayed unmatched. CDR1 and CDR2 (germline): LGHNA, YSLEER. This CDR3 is CASSQTRGGGRTDTQYF. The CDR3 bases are TGCGCCAGCAGCCAAACCCGTGGCGGGGGGCGCACAGATACGCAGTATTTT.